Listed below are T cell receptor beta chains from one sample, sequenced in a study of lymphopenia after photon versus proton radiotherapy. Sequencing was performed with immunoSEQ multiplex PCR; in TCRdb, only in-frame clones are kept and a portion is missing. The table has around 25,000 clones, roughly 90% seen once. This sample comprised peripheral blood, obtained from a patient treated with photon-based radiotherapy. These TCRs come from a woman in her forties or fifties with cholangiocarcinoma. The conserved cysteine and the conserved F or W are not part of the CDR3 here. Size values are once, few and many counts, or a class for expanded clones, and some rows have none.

CDR3aa: ASGTGTQETQY
j_gene: TRBJ2-5
v_gene: TRBV12-5
abundance: NA

CDR3aa: ASSLAASGRNTEAF
j_gene: TRBJ1-1
v_gene: TRBV7-8
abundance: NA

CDR3aa: ASSLAGLPGTEAF
j_gene: TRBJ1-1
v_gene: TRBV7-8
abundance: NA

CDR3aa: ASSLSAGSFNEQF
j_gene: TRBJ2-1
v_gene: TRBV27
abundance: NA

CDR3aa: ASSWDSYGYT
j_gene: TRBJ1-2
v_gene: TRBV5-4
abundance: NA

CDR3aa: ASSARQGSTGELF
j_gene: TRBJ2-2
v_gene: TRBV9
abundance: NA

CDR3aa: AIRALALDEQF
j_gene: TRBJ2-1
v_gene: TRBV10-2
abundance: NA

CDR3aa: ASSMGQGIETQY
j_gene: TRBJ2-5
v_gene: TRBV5-1
abundance: NA

CDR3aa: ASSPAGTGGGWSTEAF
j_gene: TRBJ1-1
v_gene: TRBV5-6
abundance: NA

CDR3aa: AWSGGARETQY
j_gene: TRBJ2-5
v_gene: TRBV30
abundance: NA

CDR3aa: ASSDFRGGDNEQF
j_gene: TRBJ2-1
v_gene: TRBV25-1
abundance: NA

CDR3aa: ASSTQGASPLH
j_gene: TRBJ1-6
v_gene: TRBV19
abundance: NA

CDR3aa: AWSRTSASTDTQY
j_gene: TRBJ2-3
v_gene: TRBV30
abundance: once

CDR3aa: ASSYWTEDQPQH
j_gene: TRBJ1-5
v_gene: TRBV6-6
abundance: NA

CDR3aa: ASSLDGVIRDEQF
j_gene: TRBJ2-1
v_gene: TRBV5-1
abundance: NA

CDR3aa: ASSRDRSTEAF
j_gene: TRBJ1-1
v_gene: TRBV18
abundance: NA

CDR3aa: ASSPGRGLNTGELF
j_gene: TRBJ2-2
v_gene: TRBV11-3
abundance: NA

CDR3aa: ASTLGDEQY
j_gene: TRBJ2-7
v_gene: TRBV6-5
abundance: NA

CDR3aa: ASSLKGTYGYT
j_gene: TRBJ1-2
v_gene: TRBV5-4
abundance: NA

CDR3aa: SILGTPKNTEAF
j_gene: TRBJ1-1
v_gene: TRBV29-1
abundance: NA

CDR3aa: ASSAVQDGYNSPLH
j_gene: TRBJ1-6
v_gene: TRBV9
abundance: few

CDR3aa: ASSPGRMSGNTIY
j_gene: TRBJ1-3
v_gene: TRBV6-5
abundance: NA

CDR3aa: ASSFFGTAYGYT
j_gene: TRBJ1-2
v_gene: TRBV5-1
abundance: medium-sized

CDR3aa: ASSLVASAEAF
j_gene: TRBJ1-1
v_gene: TRBV11-3
abundance: NA

CDR3aa: ASSLAGPIKLF
j_gene: TRBJ1-4
v_gene: TRBV7-2
abundance: NA

CDR3aa: ASSLGGGLYEQY
j_gene: TRBJ2-7
v_gene: TRBV7-2
abundance: NA

CDR3aa: ASGPLQGADNEQF
j_gene: TRBJ2-1
v_gene: TRBV5-6
abundance: once

CDR3aa: ASSPWSGDRNQPQH
j_gene: TRBJ1-5
v_gene: TRBV7-2
abundance: few

CDR3aa: ASSLLRTEAF
j_gene: TRBJ1-1
v_gene: TRBV13
abundance: NA

CDR3aa: ASSLGLAGIGEQF
j_gene: TRBJ2-1
v_gene: TRBV14
abundance: NA

CDR3aa: ASSEALGGYSGNTIY
j_gene: TRBJ1-3
v_gene: TRBV6-1
abundance: NA

CDR3aa: ASREGGHTYNSPLH
j_gene: TRBJ1-6
v_gene: TRBV5-1
abundance: NA

CDR3aa: ASRPGQSYNEQF
j_gene: TRBJ2-1
v_gene: TRBV5-1
abundance: NA

CDR3aa: AISQVETGSPGELF
j_gene: TRBJ2-2
v_gene: TRBV10-3
abundance: NA